These T cell receptor beta chains were read from a single sample in a study of blood T cell repertoires in COVID-19. This table comes from immunoSEQ multiplex PCR, and its TCRdb copy is limited to in-frame clones, with some not included. In the table there are 200,000 to 250,000 clones, roughly 79% of which are singletons. Sequencing was done on a sample of peripheral blood. Receptor source: a woman older than 75 with COVID-19, enrolled during active disease. CDR3s include the opening cysteine and the closing phenylalanine or tryptophan. Each record gives: V gene, J gene, clone size, D gene, CDR3 DNA, CDR3 protein. A D gene is named only where the DNA matches it firmly. Clone sizes are given selectively: once, few, many, or a class where the clone is expanded.

V: TRBV2
J: TRBJ1-1
size: -
D: -
DNA: TGTGCCAGCAGTGAAGGGCTTGTGAACACTGAAGCTTTCTTT
CDR3: CASSEGLVNTEAFF

V: TRBV9
J: TRBJ2-6
size: -
D: TRBD2
DNA: TGTGCCAGCAGCGTGGGACTAGTAGTAACTGGGGCCAACGTCCTGACTTTC
CDR3: CASSVGLVVTGANVLTF

V: TRBV7-6
J: TRBJ2-7
size: -
D: -
DNA: TGTGCCAGCAGCTTACGGGGTGGTGGCAGCTCCTACGAGCAGTACTTC
CDR3: CASSLRGGGSSYEQYF

V: TRBV7-3
J: TRBJ2-7
size: -
D: -
DNA: TGTGCCAGCAGCTTAAGTAGCAGGGAGGACGAGCAGTACTTC
CDR3: CASSLSSREDEQYF

V: TRBV27
J: TRBJ2-7
size: -
D: TRBD1
DNA: TGTGCCAGCAGTCCTAGGACAGGGGCCTACGAGCAGTACTTC
CDR3: CASSPRTGAYEQYF

V: TRBV5-1
J: TRBJ2-3
size: few
D: TRBD2
DNA: TGCGCCAGCAGCCGGGGGGAGAGTTTTGCAGATACGCAGTATTTT
CDR3: CASSRGESFADTQYF

V: TRBV7-9
J: TRBJ1-1
size: -
D: TRBD1
DNA: TGTGCCAGCAGCCCGCGACAATTCCGGGACAGGGCTAGGAACACTGAAGCTTTCTTT
CDR3: CASSPRQFRDRARNTEAFF

V: TRBV9
J: TRBJ1-2
size: -
D: TRBD1
DNA: TGTGCCAGCAGCGGGGGACAGTACTATGGCTACACCTTC
CDR3: CASSGGQYYGYTF

V: TRBV27
J: TRBJ1-5
size: -
D: TRBD1
DNA: TGTGCCAGCAGTAAAGACAGGGCCCATCAGCCCCAGCATTTT
CDR3: CASSKDRAHQPQHF

V: TRBV12-3/TRBV12-4
J: TRBJ1-6
size: -
D: -
DNA: TGTGCCAGCTCCCCCTTTCGGACAGCACCCCTCCACTTT
CDR3: CASSPFRTAPLHF

V: TRBV12-5
J: TRBJ1-6
size: -
D: -
DNA: TGTGCTAGTGGTTTGGGACGACCGGGAGTTCTCGGTTCACCCCTCCACTTT
CDR3: CASGLGRPGVLGSPLHF

V: TRBV19
J: TRBJ2-1
size: -
D: TRBD2
DNA: TGTGCCAGTGGGAACCTAGCGGGAGGGCCTAATGAGCAGTTCTTC
CDR3: CASGNLAGGPNEQFF

V: TRBV29-1
J: TRBJ1-1
size: -
D: -
DNA: TGCAGTTCTTCTAAGGGGGATACTGAAGCTTTCTTT
CDR3: CSSSKGDTEAFF

V: TRBV11-1
J: TRBJ2-1
size: -
D: TRBD1
DNA: TGTGCCAGCAGCTTCATCCGGGACAGGTATTACAATGAGCAGTTCTTC
CDR3: CASSFIRDRYYNEQFF

V: TRBV7-2
J: TRBJ1-1
size: -
D: -
DNA: TGTGCCAGCAGGAGACAAGGGAACACTGAAGCTTTCTTT
CDR3: CASRRQGNTEAFF

V: TRBV5-1
J: TRBJ2-2
size: -
D: TRBD1
DNA: TGCGCCAGCAGTTCAGGACAGGGGGCACCCGGGGAGCTGTTTTTT
CDR3: CASSSGQGAPGELFF

V: TRBV20-1
J: TRBJ2-5
size: -
D: -
DNA: TGCAGTGGCGTTTTCCAAGAGACCCAGTACTTC
CDR3: CSGVFQETQYF